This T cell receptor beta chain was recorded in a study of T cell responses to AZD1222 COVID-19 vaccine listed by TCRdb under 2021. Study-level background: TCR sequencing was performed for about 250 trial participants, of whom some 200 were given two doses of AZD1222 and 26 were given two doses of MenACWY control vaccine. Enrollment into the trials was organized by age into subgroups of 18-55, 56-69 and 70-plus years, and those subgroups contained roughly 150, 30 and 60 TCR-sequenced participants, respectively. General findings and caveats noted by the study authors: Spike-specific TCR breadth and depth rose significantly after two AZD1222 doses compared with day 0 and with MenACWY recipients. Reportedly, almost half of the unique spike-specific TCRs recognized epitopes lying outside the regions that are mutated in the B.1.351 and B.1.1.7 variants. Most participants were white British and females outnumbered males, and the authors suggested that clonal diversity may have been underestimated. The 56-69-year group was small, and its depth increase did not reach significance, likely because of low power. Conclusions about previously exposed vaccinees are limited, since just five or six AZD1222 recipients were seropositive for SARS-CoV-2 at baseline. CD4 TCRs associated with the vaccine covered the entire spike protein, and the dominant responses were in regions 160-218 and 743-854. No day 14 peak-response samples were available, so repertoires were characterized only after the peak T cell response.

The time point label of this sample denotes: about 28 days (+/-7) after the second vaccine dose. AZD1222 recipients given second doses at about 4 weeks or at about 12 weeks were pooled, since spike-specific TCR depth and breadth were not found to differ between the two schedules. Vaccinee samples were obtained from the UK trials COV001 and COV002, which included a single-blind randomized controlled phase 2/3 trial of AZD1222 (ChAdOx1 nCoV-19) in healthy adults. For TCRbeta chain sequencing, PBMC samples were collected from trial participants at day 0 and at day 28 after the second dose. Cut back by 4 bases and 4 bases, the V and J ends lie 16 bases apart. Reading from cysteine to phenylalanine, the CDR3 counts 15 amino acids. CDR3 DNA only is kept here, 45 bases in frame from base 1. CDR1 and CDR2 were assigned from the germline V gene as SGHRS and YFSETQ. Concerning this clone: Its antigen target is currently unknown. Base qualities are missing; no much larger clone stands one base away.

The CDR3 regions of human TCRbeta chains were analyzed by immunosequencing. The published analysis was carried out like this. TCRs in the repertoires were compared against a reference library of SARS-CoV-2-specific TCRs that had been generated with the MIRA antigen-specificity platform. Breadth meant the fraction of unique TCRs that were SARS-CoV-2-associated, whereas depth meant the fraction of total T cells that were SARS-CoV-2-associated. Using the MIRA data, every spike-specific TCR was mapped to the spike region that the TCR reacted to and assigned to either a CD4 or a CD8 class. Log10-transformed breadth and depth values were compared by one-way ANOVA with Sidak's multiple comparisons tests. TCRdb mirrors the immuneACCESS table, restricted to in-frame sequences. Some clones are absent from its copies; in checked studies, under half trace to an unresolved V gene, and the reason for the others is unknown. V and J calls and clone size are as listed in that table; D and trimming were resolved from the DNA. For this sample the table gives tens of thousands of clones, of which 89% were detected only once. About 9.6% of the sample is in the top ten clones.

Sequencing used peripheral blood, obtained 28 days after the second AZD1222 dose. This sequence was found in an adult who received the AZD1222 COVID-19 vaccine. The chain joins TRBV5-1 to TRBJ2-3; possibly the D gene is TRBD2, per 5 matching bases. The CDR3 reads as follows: CASSPGVLISDTQYF. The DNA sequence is TGCGCCAGCAGCCCCGGGGTCCTAATATCAGATACGCAGTATTTT.